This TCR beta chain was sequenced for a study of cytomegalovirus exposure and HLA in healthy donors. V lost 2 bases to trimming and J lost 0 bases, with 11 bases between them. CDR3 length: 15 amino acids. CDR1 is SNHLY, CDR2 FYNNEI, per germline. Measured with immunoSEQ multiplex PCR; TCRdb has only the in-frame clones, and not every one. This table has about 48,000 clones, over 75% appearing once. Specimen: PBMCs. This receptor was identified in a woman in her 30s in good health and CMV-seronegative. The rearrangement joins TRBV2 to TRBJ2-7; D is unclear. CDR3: CASSELGRSSYEQYF. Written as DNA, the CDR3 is TGTGCCAGCAGTGAACTGGGCCGAAGCTCCTACGAGCAGTACTTC.